This TCR beta chain was recovered during a study of blood T cell repertoires in COVID-19. Whole-study context: Both acute and convalescent COVID-19 samples were obtained from the United States, Italy and Spain.

This clone was seen a single time. The CDR3 has 15 amino acids. With V trimmed by 3 bases and J by 0 bases, 2 bases remained unmatched. Germline-derived CDR1 and CDR2 are SGHRS and YFSETQ. Only in-frame clones appear in the TCRdb table, and some are missing; sequencing was by immunoSEQ multiplex PCR. The sample records over 200,000 clones, 80% to 90% being singletons. The sample consisted of peripheral blood. The clonotype was recovered from a man aged 80 or over with acute or convalescent COVID-19. This sequence joins TRBV5-1 and TRBJ2-3; 9 bases map to TRBD1. The CDR3 coding sequence is TGCGCCAGCAGCTCCGGGACAGGGAGCACAGATACGCAGTATTTT. The encoded protein is CASSSGTGSTDTQYF. The full variable domain, with the rest looked up from reference TRBV5-1 and TRBJ2-3, is KAGVTQTPRYLIKTRGQQVTLSCSPISGHRSVSWYQQTPGQGLQFLFEYFSETQRNKGNFPGRFSGRQFSNSRSEMNVSTLELGDSALYLCASSSGTGSTDTQYFGPGTRLTVL.